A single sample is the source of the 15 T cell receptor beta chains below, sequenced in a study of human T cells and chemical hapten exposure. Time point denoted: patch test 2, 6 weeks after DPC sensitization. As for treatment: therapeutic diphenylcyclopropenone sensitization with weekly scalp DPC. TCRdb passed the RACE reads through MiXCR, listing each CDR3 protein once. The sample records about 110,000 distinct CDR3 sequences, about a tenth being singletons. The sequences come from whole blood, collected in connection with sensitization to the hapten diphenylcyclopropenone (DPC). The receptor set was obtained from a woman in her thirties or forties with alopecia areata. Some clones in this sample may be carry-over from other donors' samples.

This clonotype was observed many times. Written as DNA, the CDR3 is TGTGCCTGGAGTCGGTGGGACACTGAAGCTTTCTTT. It codes for CAWSRWDTEAFF. The rearrangement uses TRBV30 and TRBJ1-1; D uncertain. Trimming cost V 2 bases and J 3 bases, with 7 bases left between them. Looked up from germline, CDR1 is GTSNPN and CDR2 is SVGIG (reference sequence). CDR3 length equals 12 residues.

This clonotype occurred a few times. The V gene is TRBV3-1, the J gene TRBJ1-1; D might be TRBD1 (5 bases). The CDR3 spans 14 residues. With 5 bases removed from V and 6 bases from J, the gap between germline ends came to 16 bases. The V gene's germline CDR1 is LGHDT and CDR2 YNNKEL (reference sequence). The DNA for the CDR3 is TGTGCCAGCAGCGTACAGGTGGTGGGGGCTGAAGCTTTCTTT. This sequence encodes CASSVQVVGAEAFF.

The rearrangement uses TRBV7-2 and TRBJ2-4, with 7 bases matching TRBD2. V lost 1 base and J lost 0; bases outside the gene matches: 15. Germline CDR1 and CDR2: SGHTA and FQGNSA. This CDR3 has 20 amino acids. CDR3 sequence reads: CASSLDPEAGTQLAKNIQYF. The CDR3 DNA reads TGTGCCAGCAGCTTAGATCCTGAAGCGGGAACCCAACTAGCCAAAAACATTCAGTACTTC.

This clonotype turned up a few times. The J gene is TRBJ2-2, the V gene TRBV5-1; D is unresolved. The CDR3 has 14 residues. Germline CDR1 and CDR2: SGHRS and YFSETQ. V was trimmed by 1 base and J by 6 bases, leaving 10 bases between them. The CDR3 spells CASSLIVSPGELFF. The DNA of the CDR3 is TGCGCCAGCAGCTTGATCGTGTCCCCCGGGGAGCTGTTTTTT.

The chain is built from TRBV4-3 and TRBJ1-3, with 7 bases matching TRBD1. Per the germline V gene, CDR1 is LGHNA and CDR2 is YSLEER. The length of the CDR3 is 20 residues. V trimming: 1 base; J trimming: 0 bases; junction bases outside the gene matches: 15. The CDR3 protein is CASSQAAPGGRPSSGNTIYF. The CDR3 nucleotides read TGCGCCAGCAGCCAAGCGGCACCAGGGGGTAGACCTTCCTCTGGAAACACCATATATTTT.

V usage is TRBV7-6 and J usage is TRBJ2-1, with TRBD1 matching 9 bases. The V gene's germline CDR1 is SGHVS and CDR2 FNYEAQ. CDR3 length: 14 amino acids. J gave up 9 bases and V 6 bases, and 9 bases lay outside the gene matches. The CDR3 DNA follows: TGTGCCAGCAGGTGGGACAGGGATTCGGGTGAGCAGTTCTTC. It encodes CASRWDRDSGEQFF.

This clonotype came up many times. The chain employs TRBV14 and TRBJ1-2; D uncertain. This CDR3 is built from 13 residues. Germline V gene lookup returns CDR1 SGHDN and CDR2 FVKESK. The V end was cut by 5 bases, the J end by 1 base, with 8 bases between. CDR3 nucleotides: TGTGCCAGCAGCGACGGTTATAACTATGGCTACACCTTC. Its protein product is CASSDGYNYGYTF.

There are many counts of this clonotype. This CDR3 is CASSQPGKVNYGYTF. CDR3 in DNA: TGCGCCAGCAGCCAACCCGGGAAGGTTAACTATGGCTACACCTTC. The chain uses TRBV4-1 and TRBJ1-2; D uncertain. The CDR3 is 15 amino acids. Trimming shortened V by 2 bases and J by 1 base, and 11 bases separated the two germline ends. Germline-derived CDR1 and CDR2 are MGHRA and YSYEKL.

The CDR3 DNA reads TGTGCCGTCAGGGAATATGGCTACACCTTC. Translation: CAVREYGYTF. V is TRBV30 and J is TRBJ1-2, with a tentative D call TRBD1 (5 bases). This CDR3 region has 10 residues. CDR1 is GTSNPN, CDR2 SVGIG, per germline (reference sequence). Trimming took off 8 bases at V and 5 bases at J, with 9 bases between the two ends.

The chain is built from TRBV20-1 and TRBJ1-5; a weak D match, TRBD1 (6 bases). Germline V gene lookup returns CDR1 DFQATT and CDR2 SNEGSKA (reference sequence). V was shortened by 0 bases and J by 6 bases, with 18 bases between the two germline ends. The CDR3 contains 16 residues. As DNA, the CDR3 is TGCAGTGCTAGAGATCAGGGGACGGCTGTAGGTCAGCCCCAGCATTTT. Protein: CSARDQGTAVGQPQHF.

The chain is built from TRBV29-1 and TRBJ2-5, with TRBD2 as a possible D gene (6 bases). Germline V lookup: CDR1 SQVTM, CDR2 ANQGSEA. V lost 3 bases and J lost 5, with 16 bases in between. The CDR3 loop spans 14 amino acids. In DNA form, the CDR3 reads TGCAGCGTTGAGAGTTGGCGGGGCGGGGAGACCCAGTACTTC. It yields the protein CSVESWRGGETQYF. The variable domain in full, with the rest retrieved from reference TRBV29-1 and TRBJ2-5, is SAVISQKPSRDICQRGTSLTIQCQVDSQVTMMFWYRQQPGQSLTLIATANQGSEATYESGFVIDKFPISRPNLTFSTLTVSNMSPEDSSIYLCSVESWRGGETQYFGPGTRLLVL.

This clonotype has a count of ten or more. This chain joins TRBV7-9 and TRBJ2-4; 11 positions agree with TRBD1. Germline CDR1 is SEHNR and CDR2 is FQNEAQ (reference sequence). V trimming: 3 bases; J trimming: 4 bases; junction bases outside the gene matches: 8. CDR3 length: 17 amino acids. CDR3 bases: TGTGCCAGCAGCTTCATCGGGACAGGGGGTGGAAAAAACATTCAGTACTTC. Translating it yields CASSFIGTGGGKNIQYF.

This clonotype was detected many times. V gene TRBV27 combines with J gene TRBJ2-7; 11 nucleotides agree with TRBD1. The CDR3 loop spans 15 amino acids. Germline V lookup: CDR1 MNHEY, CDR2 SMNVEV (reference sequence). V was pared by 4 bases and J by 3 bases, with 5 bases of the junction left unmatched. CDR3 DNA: TGTGCCAGCAGTTACGGACAGGGGGCTCACTACGAGCAGTACTTC. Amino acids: CASSYGQGAHYEQYF.

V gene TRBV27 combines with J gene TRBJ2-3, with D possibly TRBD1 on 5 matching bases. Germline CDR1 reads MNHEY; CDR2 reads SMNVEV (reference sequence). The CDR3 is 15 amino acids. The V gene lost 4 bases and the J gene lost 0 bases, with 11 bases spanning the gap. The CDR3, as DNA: TGTGCCAGCAGTTCCGGCGACAGAAGCACAGATACGCAGTATTTT. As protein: CASSSGDRSTDTQYF.

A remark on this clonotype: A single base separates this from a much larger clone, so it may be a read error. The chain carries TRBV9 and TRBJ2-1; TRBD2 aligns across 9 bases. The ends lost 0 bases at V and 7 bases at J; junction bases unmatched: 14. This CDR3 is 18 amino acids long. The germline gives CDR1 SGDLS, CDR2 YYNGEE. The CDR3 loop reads CASSVDLAGRLPMNEQFF. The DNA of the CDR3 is TGTGCCAGCAGCGTAGATCTAGCGGGGAGACTTCCTATGAATGAGCAGTTCTTC.